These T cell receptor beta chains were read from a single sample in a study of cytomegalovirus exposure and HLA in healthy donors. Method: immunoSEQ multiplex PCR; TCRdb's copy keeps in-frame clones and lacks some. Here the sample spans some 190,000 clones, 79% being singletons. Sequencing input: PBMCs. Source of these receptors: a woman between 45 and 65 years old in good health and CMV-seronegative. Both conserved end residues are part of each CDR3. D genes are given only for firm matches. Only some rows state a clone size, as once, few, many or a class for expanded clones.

CDR3: CASSSPDTSSGANVLTF
DNA: TGTGCCAGCAGCTCGCCGGACACCAGCTCTGGGGCCAACGTCCTGACTTTC
D: NA
J: TRBJ2-6
V: TRBV7-3
size: few

CDR3: CASSQDGAGGRGDTQYF
DNA: TGCGCCAGCAGCCAAGATGGGGCGGGGGGGAGGGGAGATACGCAGTATTTT
D: TRBD2
J: TRBJ2-3
V: TRBV4-3
size: NA

CDR3: CASSLAHPTDGYTF
DNA: TGTGCCAGCAGCTTAGCCCACCCGACAGATGGCTACACCTTC
D: NA
J: TRBJ1-2
V: TRBV11-2
size: few

CDR3: CASSLDGRYEQYF
DNA: TGTGCCAGCAGCTTAGATGGGAGGTACGAGCAGTACTTC
D: NA
J: TRBJ2-7
V: TRBV11-3
size: once

CDR3: CASSPDSKWDEQYF
DNA: TGTGCCAGCAGCCCTGACAGTAAATGGGACGAGCAGTACTTC
D: NA
J: TRBJ2-7
V: TRBV9
size: once

CDR3: CASSIDRTGVYGYTF
DNA: TGTGCCAGTAGTATAGATCGGACGGGAGTCTATGGCTACACCTTC
D: NA
J: TRBJ1-2
V: TRBV19
size: NA

CDR3: CASSLDSSYEQYF
DNA: TGTGCCAGCAGCCTCGACAGCTCCTACGAGCAGTACTTC
D: NA
J: TRBJ2-7
V: TRBV11-2
size: NA

CDR3: CASSQIDLISYNEQFF
DNA: TGCGCCAGCAGCCAGATCGACTTGATCTCCTACAATGAGCAGTTCTTC
D: NA
J: TRBJ2-1
V: TRBV4-1
size: NA

CDR3: CASIERGKPSNQPQHF
DNA: TGTGCCAGCATCGAACGGGGAAAACCTAGCAATCAGCCCCAGCATTTT
D: NA
J: TRBJ1-5
V: TRBV28
size: few

CDR3: CASSLRGPTDTQYF
DNA: TGCGCCAGCAGCTTGCGGGGTCCCACAGATACGCAGTATTTT
D: NA
J: TRBJ2-3
V: TRBV5-1
size: NA

CDR3: CASKSPRRGTGLNTGELFF
DNA: TGTGCCAGTAAAAGTCCCCGGCGGGGGACAGGGTTGAACACCGGGGAGCTGTTTTTT
D: TRBD1
J: TRBJ2-2
V: TRBV19
size: NA

CDR3: CASSLEIGSSYEQYF
DNA: TGTGCCAGCAGCTTAGAGATCGGGAGCTCCTACGAGCAGTACTTC
D: NA
J: TRBJ2-7
V: TRBV11-2
size: NA

CDR3: CVGDTGAGQPQHF
DNA: TGTGTGGGCGATACAGGGGCGGGACAGCCCCAGCATTTT
D: TRBD1
J: TRBJ1-5
V: TRBV6-5
size: few

CDR3: CATSSWTGGNNEQFF
DNA: TGTGCCACCAGCAGCTGGACAGGGGGGAACAATGAGCAGTTCTTC
D: TRBD1
J: TRBJ2-1
V: TRBV15
size: NA

CDR3: CASSPGTSGSAEQYF
DNA: TGTGCCAGCAGTCCCGGGACTAGCGGGAGTGCCGAGCAGTACTTC
D: TRBD2
J: TRBJ2-7
V: TRBV27
size: NA

CDR3: CASSTWTGGNAQFF
DNA: TGTGCCAGCAGCACATGGACAGGGGGTAATGCGCAGTTCTTC
D: TRBD1
J: TRBJ2-1
V: TRBV11-2
size: few

CDR3: CASSTTGGSEAFF
DNA: TGTGCCAGTAGTACAACAGGGGGGAGTGAAGCTTTCTTT
D: TRBD1
J: TRBJ1-1
V: TRBV19
size: NA

CDR3: CASSLGGVNYGYTF
DNA: TGCGCCAGCAGCTTGGGGGGCGTCAACTATGGCTACACCTTC
D: NA
J: TRBJ1-2
V: TRBV5-1
size: NA

CDR3: CASSTRTPKEQFF
DNA: TGTGCCAGCAGCACCAGGACTCCTAAGGAGCAGTTCTTC
D: NA
J: TRBJ2-1
V: TRBV28
size: NA

CDR3: CASSKDTLNTEAFF
DNA: TGTGCCAGCAGCAAGGACACCTTGAACACTGAAGCTTTCTTT
D: NA
J: TRBJ1-1
V: TRBV6-5
size: NA

CDR3: CASSVGQGARANTEAFF
DNA: TGTGCCAGCAGCGTAGGACAGGGGGCGCGGGCAAACACTGAAGCTTTCTTT
D: TRBD1
J: TRBJ1-1
V: TRBV5-4
size: NA

CDR3: CASSTDPRPLYEQYF
DNA: TGTGCCAGCAGTACAGACCCCCGTCCCCTCTACGAGCAGTACTTC
D: NA
J: TRBJ2-7
V: TRBV2
size: NA

CDR3: CASSDRGQSGELFF
DNA: TGCGCCAGCAGCGACAGGGGGCAGTCCGGGGAGCTGTTTTTT
D: TRBD1
J: TRBJ2-2
V: TRBV5-1
size: NA

CDR3: CASSLSPGGSGTDTQYF
DNA: TGCGCCAGCAGCTTGAGCCCGGGAGGTAGCGGCACAGATACGCAGTATTTT
D: TRBD2
J: TRBJ2-3
V: TRBV5-1
size: NA

CDR3: CASSPRTMNTEAFF
DNA: TGTGCCAGCAGCCCGCGTACTATGAACACTGAAGCTTTCTTT
D: NA
J: TRBJ1-1
V: TRBV5-6
size: few

CDR3: CASSPLLQETQYF
DNA: TGTGCCAGCTCACCTCTACTTCAAGAGACCCAGTACTTC
D: NA
J: TRBJ2-5
V: TRBV18
size: NA